Sequencing of this T cell receptor beta chain was carried out in a study of blood T cell repertoires in COVID-19. Germline CDR1 is MGHRA and CDR2 is YSYEKL. The CDR3 covers 17 residues. With V trimmed by 1 base and J by 1 base, 7 bases remained unmatched. As originally analysed: Amplification with reference gene primers provided the estimates of nucleated cell counts. Generated by immunoSEQ multiplex PCR, the TCRdb table keeps only in-frame clones and is missing some. From that table come the V and J calls and clone size; the DNA was used to work out D and trimming. The sample records more than 200,000 clones, around 84% being singletons.

This rearrangement joins TRBV4-1 to TRBJ2-5, with 9 bases that match TRBD2. The TCR sequence derives from an older man with acute or convalescent COVID-19. The sample comprised peripheral blood. The CDR3 spells CASSQASAGGPQETQYF. In DNA form, the CDR3 reads TGCGCCAGCAGCCAAGCTTCGGCGGGAGGGCCCCAAGAGACCCAGTACTTC.